This T cell receptor (beta chain) was recovered during a study of T cell responses to AZD1222 COVID-19 vaccine. Sequenced by immunoSEQ multiplex PCR; TCRdb stores in-frame clones only, minus some. The sample shows about 140,000 clones, over 85% of them seen only once. The V gene's germline CDR1 is GTSNPN and CDR2 SVGIG (reference sequence). This CDR3 has 17 amino acids. The V end lost 1 base, the J end lost 0 bases, and 16 bases lay between the germline ends. With regard to this clone: Its antigen is not known.

Overall study results and limits: An increase in Spike-specific TCR breadth and depth was observed after two AZD1222 doses. In a largely white British group with more females than males, clonal diversity was possibly underestimated.

The sample consisted of peripheral blood, taken on day 0 of MenACWY control vaccination. The TCR originated in an adult in good health. The chain joins TRBV30 to TRBJ1-3; D remains unclear. CDR3 nucleotides: TGTGCCTGGAGTGATGAAAAACTGGCCAGCTCTGGAAACACCATATATTTT. Encoded protein: CAWSDEKLASSGNTIYF.